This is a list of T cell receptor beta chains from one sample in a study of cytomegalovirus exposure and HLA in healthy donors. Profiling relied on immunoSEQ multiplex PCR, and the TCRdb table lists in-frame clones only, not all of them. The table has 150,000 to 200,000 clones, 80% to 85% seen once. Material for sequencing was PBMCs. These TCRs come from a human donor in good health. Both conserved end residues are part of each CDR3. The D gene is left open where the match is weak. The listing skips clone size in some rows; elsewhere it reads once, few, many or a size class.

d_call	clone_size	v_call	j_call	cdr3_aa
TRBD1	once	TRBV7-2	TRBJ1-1	CASSLTGETFF
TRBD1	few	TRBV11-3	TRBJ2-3	CASSQGATTDTQYF
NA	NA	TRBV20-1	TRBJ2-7	CSAGTSYEQYF
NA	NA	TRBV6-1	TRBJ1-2	CASSEVGGTLYGYTF
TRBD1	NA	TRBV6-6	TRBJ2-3	CASTLDRADDTQYF
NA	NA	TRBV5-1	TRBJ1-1	CASSLALGAGTEAFF
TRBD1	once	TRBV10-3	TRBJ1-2	CAISGTGRQGYTF
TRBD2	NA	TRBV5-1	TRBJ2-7	CASAKGLAGYEQYF
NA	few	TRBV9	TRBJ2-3	CASSVGSGTTDTQYF
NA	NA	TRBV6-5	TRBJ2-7	CASRGGGREQYF
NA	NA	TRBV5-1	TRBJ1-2	CASSLGQNYGYTF
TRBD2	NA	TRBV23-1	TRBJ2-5	CASTGLAGPPLETQYF
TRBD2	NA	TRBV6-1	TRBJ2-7	CASSSGGHFSEEQYF
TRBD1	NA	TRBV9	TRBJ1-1	CASSVVVTGGSTEAFF
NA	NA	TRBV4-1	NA	CASSQAGEQYF
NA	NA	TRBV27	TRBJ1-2	CASSFLPGGYTF
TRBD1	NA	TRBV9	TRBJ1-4	CASSVRGGVQEKLFF
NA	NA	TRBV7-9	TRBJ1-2	CASSLRGINYGYTF
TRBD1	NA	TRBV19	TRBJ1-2	CASSIGTGAPSVYGYTF
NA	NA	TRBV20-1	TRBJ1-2	CSARELYGYTF
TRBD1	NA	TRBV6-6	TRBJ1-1	CASSIGQGMNTEAFF
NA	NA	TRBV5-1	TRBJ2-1	CASSLWGDSAVSYNEQFF
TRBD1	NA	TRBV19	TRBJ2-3	CASSIPGQSTDTQYF
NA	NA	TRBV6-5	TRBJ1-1	CASSYAAGNTEAFF
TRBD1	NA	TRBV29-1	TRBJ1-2	CSVRWTGQGVVGYTF
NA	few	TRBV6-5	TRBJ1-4	CASSYSSVKLFF
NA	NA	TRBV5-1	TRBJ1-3	CAPPDRTSGNTIYF
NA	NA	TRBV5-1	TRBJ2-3	CASSPRDSFFTDTQYF
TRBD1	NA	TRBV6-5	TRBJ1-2	CASRGTGSINYGYTF
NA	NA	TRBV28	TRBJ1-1	CASSEGTNTEAFF
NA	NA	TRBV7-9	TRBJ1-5	CASSFDSLSQPQHF
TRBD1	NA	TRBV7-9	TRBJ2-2	CASRPSGTGPTGELFF
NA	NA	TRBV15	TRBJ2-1	CATSTQRVGSTTGHNEQFF
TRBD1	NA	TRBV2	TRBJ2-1	CASRQGQTNEQFF
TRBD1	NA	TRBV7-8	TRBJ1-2	CASSYQTGNYGYTF
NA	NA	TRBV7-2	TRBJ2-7	CASSLEGRGAGVFYEQYF
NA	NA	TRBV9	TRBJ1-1	CASSVGPGEGTEAFF
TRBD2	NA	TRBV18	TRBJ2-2	CASSPRWLAGDTGELFF
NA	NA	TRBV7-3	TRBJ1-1	CASSFAGGVYTEAFF
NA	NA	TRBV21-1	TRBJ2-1	CASKGGNEQFF
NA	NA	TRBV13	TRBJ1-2	CASSQRVQGDGYTF
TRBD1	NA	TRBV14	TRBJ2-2	CASSRTGDPVSGELFF
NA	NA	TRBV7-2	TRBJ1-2	CASSAPGHPNYGYTF
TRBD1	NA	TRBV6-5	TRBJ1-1	CASRRTGAGEAFF
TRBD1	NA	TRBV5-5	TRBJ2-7	CASSLAGQGFLLHF
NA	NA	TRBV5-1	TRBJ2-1	CASSSPQGWSNEQFF
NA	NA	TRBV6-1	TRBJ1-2	CASSNRTSYTF
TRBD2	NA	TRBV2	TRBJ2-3	CASRGVAGNTDTQYF
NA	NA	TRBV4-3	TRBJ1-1	CASSQDPAGTEAFF
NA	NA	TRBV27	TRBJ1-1	CASSPPLGREAFF
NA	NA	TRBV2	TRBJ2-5	CASREGQTIQETQYF
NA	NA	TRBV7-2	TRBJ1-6	CASSLSGKPLHF
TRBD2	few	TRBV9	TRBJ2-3	CASSARTRSDTQYF